The 31 T cell receptor beta chains in this list originate from one sample, sequenced in a study of CD8+CD57+ T cells in acquired aplastic anemia. CD8+CD57+ cell expansion had been shown by flow cytometry in patients chosen for sequencing. It was genomic DNA that served as the template for profiling TCR beta VDJ and CDR3. TCRdb reprocessed the reads with MiXCR, giving one entry per CDR3 protein. The profile shows fewer than 200,000 distinct CDR3 sequences, over 55% of them singletons. Sequences were obtained from sorted CD4+, CD8+, or CD8+CD57+ T cells (not recorded which) from PBMCs. The receptors come from a human donor with aplastic anemia.

Turning to this clonotype: Lacking the conserved final phenylalanine or tryptophan, this CDR3 likely reflects a read error. The V gene is TRBV10-1, the J gene TRBJ1-2; D is unclear. V lost 0 bases to trimming and J lost 0 bases, with 11 bases between them. Germline V lookup: CDR1 WNHNN, CDR2 SYGVQD (reference sequence). This CDR3 is built from 16 residues. CDR3 in amino acids: CASSESNPGPNYGYTS. In DNA form, the CDR3 reads TGCGCCAGCAGTGAGTCGAACCCAGGCCCTAACTATGGCTACACCTCC.

This clonotype is a singleton in its sample. V is TRBV6-1 and J is TRBJ2-3; D remains ambiguous. V lost 1 base and J lost 5, with 10 bases in between. CDR3 length: 14 residues. CDR1 and CDR2 (germline): MNHNS, SASEGT. The CDR3 DNA is TGTGCCAGCAGTGAAGGGGTCGGCAGAGATACGCAGTATTTT. Residues: CASSEGVGRDTQYF.

This clonotype was observed many times. The CDR3 nucleotides read TGTGCCAGCAGCTGGGCCGCGGGAGGGCCGAACGAGCAGTACTTC. This codes for CASSWAAGGPNEQYF. The rearrangement joins TRBV2 to TRBJ2-7; TRBD2 matches 9 bases. From germline, CDR1 is SNHLY and CDR2 FYNNEI. The CDR3 runs 15 residues. Trimming at V came to 6 bases and at J to 5 bases, leaving 11 bases not matched to a gene.

The chain joins TRBV19 to TRBJ1-5; TRBD1 matches at 7 bases. CDR3 size: 14 residues. Trimming removed 4 bases from V and 4 bases from J; junction bases left unmatched: 4. Looked up from germline, CDR1 is LNHDA and CDR2 is SQIVND (reference sequence). The CDR3 here is CASSRGTDNQPQHF. The CDR3 bases are TGTGCCAGTAGTAGGGGGACAGATAATCAGCCCCAGCATTTT.

The V and J genes are TRBV2 and TRBJ2-5; possibly TRBD2 for D (6 bases). The germline V gene encodes CDR1 SNHLY and CDR2 FYNNEI. This CDR3 has 15 amino acids. Trimming left V 3 bases short and J 5 bases short, with 16 bases between. The CDR3 region is CASSDWGTPRETQYF. The DNA of the CDR3 is TGTGCCAGCAGTGATTGGGGGACTCCCAGGGAGACCCAGTACTTC.

This clonotype was observed many times. The chain is built from TRBV7-9 and TRBJ2-7; D possibly corresponds to TRBD2 (5 bases). The CDR3 is 12 residues long. From germline, CDR1 is SEHNR and CDR2 FQNEAQ (reference sequence). V lost 5 bases and J 4 bases, leaving 9 bases between the germline ends. CDR3 coding DNA: TGTGCCAGCAGCAGGACTGCATACGAGCAGTACTTC. The encoded protein is CASSRTAYEQYF. Together with reference TRBV7-9 and TRBJ2-7, the CDR3 gives the full variable domain: DTGVSQNPRHKITKRGQNVTFRCDPISEHNRLYWYRQTLGQGPEFLTYFQNEAQLEKSRLLSDRFSAERPKGSFSTLEIQRTEQGDSAMYLCASSRTAYEQYFGPGTRLTVT.

V gene TRBV10-3 combines with J gene TRBJ1-1, with unresolved D. This CDR3 has 13 residues. The germline V gene encodes CDR1 ENHRY and CDR2 SYGVKD. Deletions cut 2 bases from V and 1 base from J, with 5 bases between. CDR3 DNA: TGTGCCATCAGTGAGGAGAGGAACACTGAAGCTTTCTTT. Its protein product is CAISEERNTEAFF.

This clonotype was counted once. V usage is TRBV24-1 and J usage is TRBJ1-1, with 10 bases fitting TRBD1. The CDR3 is 14 amino acids. Germline trimming cut 7 bases from V and 4 bases from J; bases unmatched to any gene: 5. The germline gives CDR1 KGHDR, CDR2 SFDVKD. CDR3 in DNA: TGTGCCACCAGCCCAAGGACAGGGGGCACTGAAGCTTTCTTT. Protein sequence: CATSPRTGGTEAFF.

The rearrangement joins TRBV2 to TRBJ1-4; D unresolved. CDR1 and CDR2 from the germline V gene are SNHLY and FYNNEI. This CDR3 region has 12 residues. Trimming removed 6 bases at V and 7 bases at J, with 9 bases between. CDR3 loop: CASRAVVEKLFF. CDR3 nucleotides: TGTGCCAGCAGGGCGGTGGTTGAAAAACTGTTTTTT.

The rearrangement uses TRBV24-1 and TRBJ2-2, with D tentatively TRBD1 or TRBD2 (5 bases each). This CDR3 comprises 13 residues. CDR1 and CDR2 (germline): KGHDR, SFDVKD. With 9 bases removed from V and 1 base from J, the gap between germline ends came to 8 bases. This CDR3 reads CATRDENTGELFF. The CDR3, as DNA: TGTGCCACCCGGGACGAGAACACCGGGGAGCTGTTTTTT.

The gene calls are TRBV29-1 and TRBJ2-2; 7 bases are shared with TRBD1. Germline assignment: CDR1 SQVTM and CDR2 ANQGSEA. The V segment lost 3 bases and the J segment 5 bases; nucleotides outside the gene matches: 3. The CDR3 sequence is 13 residues long. CDR3 in DNA: TGCAGCGTTGATTCACAGGGGACCGGGGAGCTGTTTTTT. It translates to CSVDSQGTGELFF.

V is TRBV7-2 and J is TRBJ2-1; TRBD2 might be the D (6 bases). The V end was cut by 5 bases, the J end by 5 bases, with 19 bases between. The CDR3 sequence is 16 residues long. Germline-derived CDR1 and CDR2 are SGHTA and FQGNSA. The CDR3 DNA sequence: TGTGCCAGCAGCACTAGCAGTGGGACGGATAACAATGAGCAGTTCTTC. Protein: CASSTSSGTDNNEQFF.

V is TRBV20-1 and J is TRBJ2-7, with TRBD1 as a possible D gene (6 bases). Germline V gene lookup returns CDR1 DFQATT and CDR2 SNEGSKA (reference sequence). The CDR3 length is 14 residues. The germline V and J ends were trimmed by 3 bases and 2 bases, with 14 bases remaining between them. CDR3 nucleotides: TGCAGTGCTAGGATTAGGGGGAGACCCTACGAGCAGTACTTC. This gives the protein CSARIRGRPYEQYF.

The chain combines TRBV11-2 with TRBJ1-1; D remains unclear. In germline, CDR1 is SGHAT, CDR2 FQNNGV. V was clipped by 3 bases and J by 1 base, with 9 bases between them. This CDR3 spans 14 amino acids. The CDR3 is CASSFSMGNTEAFF. The CDR3 DNA sequence: TGTGCCAGCAGCTTCTCTATGGGGAACACTGAAGCTTTCTTT.

The V gene is TRBV7-2, the J gene TRBJ2-7, with a weak D call TRBD1 (5 bases). Germline CDR1 and CDR2: SGHTA and FQGNSA. The CDR3 contains 13 residues. The V end was cut by 5 bases, the J end by 3 bases, with 11 bases between. CDR3 bases: TGTGCCAGCAGCCCGACAGTAAACTACGAGCAGTACTTC. It encodes CASSPTVNYEQYF.

This clonotype was found a few times. The J gene is TRBJ2-2, the V gene TRBV7-7; 8 bases fit TRBD2. Losses at the gene ends were 2 bases for V and 7 bases for J; bases not matched to a gene: 12. Germline CDR1 SSHAT, CDR2 FNYEAQ (reference sequence). The CDR3 spans 17 residues. Here the CDR3 DNA reads TGTGCCAGCAGCTTAAACCCCGGGACTAGTGTGAGCGGGGAGCTGTTTTTT. Its protein is CASSLNPGTSVSGELFF.

The gene calls are TRBV24-1 and TRBJ2-7; D is unresolved. CDR1 and CDR2 (germline): KGHDR, SFDVKD. CDR3 length: 13 amino acids. V shed 0 bases and J shed 5 bases, with 7 bases lying between them. In DNA, the CDR3 is TGTGCCACCAGTGATTTGACAAGCGACGAGCAGTACTTC. Residues: CATSDLTSDEQYF.

This clonotype was seen only a few times. This chain uses TRBV7-8 with TRBJ2-2; D not certain. Germline CDR1 reads SGHVS; CDR2 reads FQNEAQ. The CDR3 runs 15 residues. V was shortened by 5 bases and J by 4 bases, with 14 bases between the two germline ends. CDR3: CASSQGAWGTGELFF. The CDR3 DNA follows: TGTGCCAGCAGCCAAGGCGCCTGGGGCACCGGGGAGCTGTTTTTT.

This clonotype has only a few counts. This sequence joins TRBV19 and TRBJ1-1; 8 bases map to TRBD1. The CDR3 runs to 14 residues. Germline lookup yields CDR1 LNHDA and CDR2 SQIVND (reference sequence). With V trimmed by 5 bases and J by 1 base, 3 bases remained unmatched. The chain's CDR3 is CASSQQGGNTEAFF. For the CDR3, the DNA is TGTGCCAGTAGTCAACAGGGGGGGAACACTGAAGCTTTCTTT.

This chain uses TRBV4-1 with TRBJ2-7; TRBD1 is a possible D gene (6 bases). This CDR3 contains 14 residues. Trimming stripped 1 base from V and 4 bases from J, with 11 bases between. Germline-derived CDR1 and CDR2 are MGHRA and YSYEKL. The DNA for the CDR3 is TGCGCCAGCAGCCAAGCAAACAGGGAGTACGAGCAGTACTTC. Its protein product is CASSQANREYEQYF.

This chain uses TRBV20-1 with TRBJ2-5; a weak D match, TRBD1 (6 bases). V dropped 0 bases and J dropped 0 bases, with 11 bases sitting between them. CDR1 is DFQATT, CDR2 SNEGSKA, per germline (reference sequence). This CDR3 region has 15 residues. The CDR3 bases are TGCAGTGCTAGAGATCCTACAGGGAACCAAGAGACCCAGTACTTC. Protein: CSARDPTGNQETQYF.

This clonotype turned up a few times. V gene TRBV4-1 combines with J gene TRBJ2-7; 9 bases line up with TRBD1. The V segment lost 1 base and the J segment 3 bases; nucleotides outside the gene matches: 4. The V gene's germline CDR1 is MGHRA and CDR2 YSYEKL. The CDR3 totals 15 residues. The CDR3 nucleotides are TGCGCCAGCAGCCAAGTTTGGGACAGGGTCTACGAGCAGTACTTC. Translating gives CASSQVWDRVYEQYF.

The gene calls are TRBV20-1 and TRBJ2-5; 7 bases are a match to TRBD2. The J segment lost 3 bases and the V segment lost 6 bases, leaving 4 bases of the junction unmatched. The CDR3 sequence is 12 residues long. Per germline, CDR1 DFQATT and CDR2 SNEGSKA (reference sequence). This CDR3 reads CSAPGGEETQYF. CDR3 DNA: TGCAGTGCACCGGGAGGTGAAGAGACCCAGTACTTC.

V gene TRBV6-5 combines with J gene TRBJ1-2; D gene unclear. The CDR3 length is 13 residues. V lost 5 bases and J 0 bases, leaving 7 bases between the germline ends. Germline loops: CDR1 MNHEY, CDR2 SVGAGI. Written as DNA, the CDR3 is TGTGCCAGCAGTGAAGCATCTAACTATGGCTACACCTTC. Amino acids: CASSEASNYGYTF.

The chain employs TRBV5-1 and TRBJ2-3; 8 bases align to TRBD1. V lost 0 bases, J lost 11 bases, and 11 bases stayed unmatched. The germline CDR1 and CDR2 sequences are SGHRS and YFSETQ. The CDR3 extends over 15 amino acids. Here the CDR3 reads CASSLAGRGLDEQYF. In DNA form, the CDR3 reads TGCGCCAGCAGCTTGGCCGGCAGGGGGCTAGATGAGCAGTATTTT.

This chain connects TRBV2 to TRBJ1-5; TRBD1 matches 7 bases. After removal of 7 bases from V and 6 bases from J, the junction contained 9 bases not matched to a gene. The germline V gene encodes CDR1 SNHLY and CDR2 FYNNEI. This CDR3 contains 14 residues. This CDR3 reads CASNPGTEGQPQHF. The DNA for the CDR3 is TGTGCCAGCAACCCCGGGACAGAAGGTCAGCCCCAGCATTTT.

This chain's CDR3 is CATARRENGGEQFF. For the CDR3, the DNA is TGTGCCACCGCACGGAGGGAAAACGGGGGTGAGCAGTTCTTC. V usage is TRBV15 and J usage is TRBJ2-1, with a possible D match to TRBD2 (6 bases). Trimming removed 8 bases at V and 9 bases at J, with 20 bases between. CDR1 and CDR2 (germline): LNHNV, YYDKDF (reference sequence). The length of the CDR3 is 14 residues.

The chain couples TRBV7-9 to TRBJ1-6; TRBD1 matches 7 bases. Germline V gene sequence: CDR1 SEHNR, CDR2 FQNEAQ (reference sequence). J lost 4 bases, V lost 4 bases, and 7 bases had no gene match. The length of the CDR3 is 16 residues. The CDR3 DNA sequence: TGTGCCAGCAGCTCATCCGGGACAGCGTATAATTCACCCCTCCACTTT. As protein: CASSSSGTAYNSPLHF.

On this clonotype itself: A read error may account for a junction end that differs from germline. The J gene is TRBJ2-5, the V gene TRBV7-3, with D maybe TRBD1 (6 bases). CDR1 SGHTA and CDR2 FQGTGA come from the germline V gene. This CDR3 is 13 amino acids long. This chain's CDR3 is CASSQDSRETQYF. For the CDR3, the DNA is TGCGCCAGCAGCCAGGACAGTCGGGAGACCCAGTACTTC.

The chain joins TRBV7-2 to TRBJ2-1; D not certain. The CDR3 extends over 17 amino acids. The germline CDR1 and CDR2 sequences are SGHTA and FQGNSA. V gave up 2 bases and J gave up 1 base, with 15 bases separating them. The chain's CDR3 is CASSLTAVAGSYNEQFF. The CDR3 DNA is TGTGCCAGCAGCTTAACGGCGGTCGCAGGTTCCTACAATGAGCAGTTCTTC.

Regarding this clonotype: At one end, the junction sequence differs from germline, possibly due to a read error. The chain joins TRBV29-1 to TRBJ2-7, with a weak D call TRBD2 (7 bases). Germline values: CDR1 SQVTM, CDR2 ANQGSEA. The CDR3 contains 15 residues. The CDR3 sequence: CGVGGTFKNSYEQYF. CDR3 nucleotides: TGCGGCGTGGGAGGGACATTCAAAAACTCCTACGAGCAGTACTTC.